These 10 T cell receptor beta chains came from one sample sequenced in a study of blood T cell repertoires in COVID-19. TCRdb's table, derived via immunoSEQ multiplex PCR, lists solely in-frame clones and lacks some. Altogether 85,000 to 95,000 clones are present, around 87% being singletons, with the ten largest covering approximately 8%. Sequencing was performed on peripheral blood. The receptors stem from a human donor with acute or convalescent COVID-19. The donor label of this sample is uncertain.

V usage is TRBV27 and J usage is TRBJ2-1, with D perhaps matching TRBD2 (7 bases). CDR3 size: 15 residues. Per the germline V gene, CDR1 is MNHEY and CDR2 is SMNVEV (reference sequence). V dropped 6 bases and J dropped 4 bases, with 16 bases sitting between them. Here the CDR3 reads CASRRGGGPYNEQFF. The CDR3, as DNA: TGTGCCAGCAGGCGAGGCGGGGGCCCTTACAATGAGCAGTTCTTC.

The chain is built from TRBV20-1 and TRBJ1-1; a weak D match, TRBD1 (6 bases). V was pared by 3 bases and J by 10 bases, with 9 bases between. Per germline, CDR1 DFQATT and CDR2 SNEGSKA (reference sequence). The CDR3 runs to 10 residues. The CDR3 DNA reads TGCAGTGCTAGTGCACAGGGAGCTTTCTTT. As protein: CSASAQGAFF.

The chain recombines TRBV12-3 or TRBV12-4 with TRBJ2-1; no clear D gene. The CDR3 has 12 residues. V dropped 5 bases and J dropped 6 bases, with 8 bases sitting between them. CDR3 loop: CASSTMTNEQFF. The CDR3 bases are TGTGCCAGCAGTACTATGACCAATGAGCAGTTCTTC.

The V call is TRBV7-3, the J call TRBJ2-2; unclear D gene. The CDR3 covers 14 residues. V lost 6 bases, J lost 4 bases, and 12 bases lay in between. CDR1 SGHTA and CDR2 FQGTGA come from the germline V gene. The CDR3 is CASSQTVTTGELFF. The CDR3 coding sequence is TGTGCCAGCAGTCAAACGGTTACCACCGGGGAGCTGTTTTTT.

V usage is TRBV24-1 and J usage is TRBJ2-3; D call uncertain. Germline loops: CDR1 KGHDR, CDR2 SFDVKD. This CDR3 has 14 amino acids. The ends were cut back, 4 bases at V and 2 bases at J, with 9 bases in the middle. CDR3 region: CATSEAAATDTQYF. The CDR3 DNA reads as TGTGCCACCAGTGAGGCGGCAGCCACAGATACGCAGTATTTT.

The CDR3 bases are TGTGCCAGCCAGGGGTTGGCAGATACGCAGTATTTT. Protein sequence: CASQGLADTQYF. The chain has TRBV2 and TRBJ2-3; a possible D gene is TRBD1 (6 bases). This CDR3 contains 12 residues. Germline lookup yields CDR1 SNHLY and CDR2 FYNNEI. V lost 8 bases, J lost 4 bases, and 10 bases lay in between. Filled out from reference TRBV2 and TRBJ2-3, the complete variable domain reads EPEVTQTPSHQVTQMGQEVILRCVPISNHLYFYWYRQILGQKVEFLVSFYNNEISEKSEIFDDQFSVERPDGSNFTLKIRSTKLEDSAMYFCASQGLADTQYFGPGTRLTVL.

The chain combines TRBV24-1 with TRBJ2-2, with D perhaps matching TRBD2 (5 bases). The CDR3 runs 16 residues. The germline V gene has CDR1 KGHDR and CDR2 SFDVKD. With 0 bases removed from V and 0 bases from J, the gap between germline ends came to 7 bases. The CDR3 loop reads CATSDLGETNTGELFF. DNA for the CDR3: TGTGCCACCAGTGATTTGGGGGAGACGAACACCGGGGAGCTGTTTTTT.

The V call is TRBV6-5, the J call TRBJ1-1; 8 bases agree with TRBD1. The junction had 12 bases not matched to a gene; V was cut back by 6 bases and J by 6 bases. Germline lookup yields CDR1 MNHEY and CDR2 SVGAGI. This CDR3 contains 15 residues. In DNA form, the CDR3 reads TGTGCCAGCAGAAGTACAGGGGGTAGAAGTTCTGAAGCTTTCTTT. Translated: CASRSTGGRSSEAFF.

The CDR3 nucleotides are TGCGCCAGCAGACAGGACAAGGGGATCGAGCAGTACTTC. This codes for CASRQDKGIEQYF. The chain employs TRBV5-1 and TRBJ2-7; D is possibly TRBD1 (5 bases). V was trimmed by 5 bases and J by 6 bases, leaving 15 bases between them. The CDR3 runs to 13 residues. Looked up from germline, CDR1 is SGHRS and CDR2 is YFSETQ.

This clone is a singleton in its sample. This chain connects TRBV5-1 to TRBJ2-7; TRBD1 aligns across 7 bases. The CDR3 spans 14 residues. V shed 0 bases and J 3 bases; nucleotides not matched to a gene: 3. Germline-derived CDR1 and CDR2 are SGHRS and YFSETQ. The CDR3 loop reads CASSLAGTVYEQYF. CDR3 sequence (DNA): TGCGCCAGCAGCTTGGCCGGGACAGTCTACGAGCAGTACTTC.